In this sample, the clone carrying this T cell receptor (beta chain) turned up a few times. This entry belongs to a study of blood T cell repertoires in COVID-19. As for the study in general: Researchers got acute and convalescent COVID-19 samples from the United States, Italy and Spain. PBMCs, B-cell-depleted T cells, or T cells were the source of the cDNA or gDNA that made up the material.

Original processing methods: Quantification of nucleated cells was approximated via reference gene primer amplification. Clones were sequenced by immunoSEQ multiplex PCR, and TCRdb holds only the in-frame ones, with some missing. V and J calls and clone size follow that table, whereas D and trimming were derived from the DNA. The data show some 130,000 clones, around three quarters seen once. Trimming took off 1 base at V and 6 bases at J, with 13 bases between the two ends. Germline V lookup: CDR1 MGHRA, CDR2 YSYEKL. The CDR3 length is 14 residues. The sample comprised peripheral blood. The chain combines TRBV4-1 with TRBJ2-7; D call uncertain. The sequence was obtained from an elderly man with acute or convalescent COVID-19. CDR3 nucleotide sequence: TGCGCCAGCAGCCAAGGAGCGCTTTTAGGCGAGCAGTACTTC. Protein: CASSQGALLGEQYF.